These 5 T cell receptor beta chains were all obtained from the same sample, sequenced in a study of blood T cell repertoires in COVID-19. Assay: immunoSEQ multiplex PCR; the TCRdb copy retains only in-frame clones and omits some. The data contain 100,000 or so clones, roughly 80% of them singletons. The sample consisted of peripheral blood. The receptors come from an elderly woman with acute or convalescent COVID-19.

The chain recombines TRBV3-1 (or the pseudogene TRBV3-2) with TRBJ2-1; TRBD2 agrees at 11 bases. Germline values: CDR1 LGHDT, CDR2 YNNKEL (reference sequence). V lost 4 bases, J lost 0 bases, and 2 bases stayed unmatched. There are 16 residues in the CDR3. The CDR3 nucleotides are TGTGCCAGCAGCCCCACTAGCGGGAGCTCCTACAATGAGCAGTTCTTC. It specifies CASSPTSGSSYNEQFF.

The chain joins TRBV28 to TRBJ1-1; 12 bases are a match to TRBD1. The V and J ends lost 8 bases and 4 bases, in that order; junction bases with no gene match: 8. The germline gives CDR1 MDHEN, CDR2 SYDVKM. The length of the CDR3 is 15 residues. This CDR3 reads CASDGTGGKGTEAFF. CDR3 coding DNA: TGTGCCAGCGACGGGACAGGGGGCAAAGGCACTGAAGCTTTCTTT.

CDR3 nucleotide sequence: TGTGCCAGCAGCTTAAGCAACCCCGGGGAGCTGTTTTTT. Translated, it gives CASSLSNPGELFF. The genes are TRBV7-2 and TRBJ2-2; D uncertain. Trimming removed 2 bases from V and 6 bases from J, with 7 bases in between. CDR1 is SGHTA and CDR2 is FQGNSA in the germline V gene. The CDR3 runs 13 residues.

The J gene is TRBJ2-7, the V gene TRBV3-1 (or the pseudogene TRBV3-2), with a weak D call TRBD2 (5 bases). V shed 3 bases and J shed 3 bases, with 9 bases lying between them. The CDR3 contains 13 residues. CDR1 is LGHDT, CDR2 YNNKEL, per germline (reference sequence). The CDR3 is CASSQDLNYEQYF. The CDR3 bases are TGTGCCAGCAGCCAGGACTTAAACTACGAGCAGTACTTC.

The CDR3 spells CAINLRGESGELFF. CDR3 sequence (DNA): TGTGCCATCAATTTAAGAGGAGAGTCCGGGGAGCTGTTTTTT. The V gene is TRBV10-3, the J gene TRBJ2-2; D is unclear. The CDR3 covers 14 residues. Looked up from germline, CDR1 is ENHRY and CDR2 is SYGVKD. V was shortened by 7 bases and J by 6 bases, with 15 bases between the two germline ends.